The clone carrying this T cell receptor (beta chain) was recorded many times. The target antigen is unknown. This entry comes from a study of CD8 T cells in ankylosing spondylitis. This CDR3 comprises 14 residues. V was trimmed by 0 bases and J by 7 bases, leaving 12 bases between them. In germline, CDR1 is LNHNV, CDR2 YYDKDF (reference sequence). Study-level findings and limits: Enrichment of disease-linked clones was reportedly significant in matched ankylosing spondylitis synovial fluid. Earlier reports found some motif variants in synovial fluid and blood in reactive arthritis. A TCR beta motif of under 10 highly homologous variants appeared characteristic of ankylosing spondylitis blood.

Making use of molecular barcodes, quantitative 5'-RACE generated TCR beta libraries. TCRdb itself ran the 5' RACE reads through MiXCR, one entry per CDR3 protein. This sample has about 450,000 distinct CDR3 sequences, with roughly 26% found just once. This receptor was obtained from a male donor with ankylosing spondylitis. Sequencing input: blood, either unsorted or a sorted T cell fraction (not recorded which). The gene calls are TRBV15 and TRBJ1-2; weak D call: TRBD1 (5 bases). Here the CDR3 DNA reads TGTGCCACCAGCAGAGATTTGCAGGGTGGTGGCTACACCTTC. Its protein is CATSRDLQGGGYTF.